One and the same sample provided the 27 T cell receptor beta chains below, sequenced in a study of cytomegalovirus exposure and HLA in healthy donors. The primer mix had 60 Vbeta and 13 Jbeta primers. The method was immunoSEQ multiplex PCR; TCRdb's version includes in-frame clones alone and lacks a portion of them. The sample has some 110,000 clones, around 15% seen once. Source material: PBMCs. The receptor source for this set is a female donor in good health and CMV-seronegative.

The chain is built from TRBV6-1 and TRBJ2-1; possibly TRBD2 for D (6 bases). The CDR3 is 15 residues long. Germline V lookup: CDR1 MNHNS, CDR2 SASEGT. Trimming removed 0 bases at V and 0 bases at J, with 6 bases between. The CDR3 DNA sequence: TGTGCCAGCAGTGAAGCGGGGGGCTCCTACAATGAGCAGTTCTTC. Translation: CASSEAGGSYNEQFF.

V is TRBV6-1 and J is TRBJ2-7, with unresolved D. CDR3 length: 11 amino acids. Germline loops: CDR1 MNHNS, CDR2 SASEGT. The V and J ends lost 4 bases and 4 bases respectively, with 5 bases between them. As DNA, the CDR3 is TGTGCCAGCAGTGGCTATTACGAGCAGTACTTC. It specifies CASSGYYEQYF.

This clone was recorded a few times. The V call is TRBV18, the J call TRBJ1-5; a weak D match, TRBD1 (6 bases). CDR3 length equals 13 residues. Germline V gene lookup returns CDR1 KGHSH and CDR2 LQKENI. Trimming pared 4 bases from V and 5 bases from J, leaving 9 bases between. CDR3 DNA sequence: TGTGCCAGCTCACTACAGGGAGATCAGCCCCAGCATTTT. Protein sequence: CASSLQGDQPQHF. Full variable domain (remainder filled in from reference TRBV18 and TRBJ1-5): NAGVMQNPRHLVRRRGQEARLRCSPMKGHSHVYWYRQLPEEGLKFMVYLQKENIIDESGMPKERFSAEFPKEGPSILRIQQVVRGDSAAYFCASSLQGDQPQHFGDGTRLSIL.

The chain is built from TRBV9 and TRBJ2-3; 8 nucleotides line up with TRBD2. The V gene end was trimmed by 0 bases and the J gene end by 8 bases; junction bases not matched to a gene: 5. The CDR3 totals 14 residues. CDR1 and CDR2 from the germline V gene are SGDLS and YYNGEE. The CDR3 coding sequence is TGTGCCAGCAGCGTAGAAGGGACTAGTGTTACGCAGTATTTT. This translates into CASSVEGTSVTQYF.

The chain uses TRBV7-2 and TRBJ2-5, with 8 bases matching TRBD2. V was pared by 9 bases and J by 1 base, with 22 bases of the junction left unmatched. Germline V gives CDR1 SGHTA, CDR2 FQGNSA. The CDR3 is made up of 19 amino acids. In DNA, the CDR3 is TGTGCCAGTTTAACCCCGGGGGGGCTGTTTGAGATAGGCCAAGAGACCCAGTACTTC. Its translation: CASLTPGGLFEIGQETQYF.

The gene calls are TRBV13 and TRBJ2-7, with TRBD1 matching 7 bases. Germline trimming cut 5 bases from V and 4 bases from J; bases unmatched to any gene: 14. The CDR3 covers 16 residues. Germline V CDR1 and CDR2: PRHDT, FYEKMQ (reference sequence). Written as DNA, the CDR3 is TGTGCCAGCAGCAATATAGGGGGACAGCTAAATTACGAGCAGTACTTC. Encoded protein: CASSNIGGQLNYEQYF. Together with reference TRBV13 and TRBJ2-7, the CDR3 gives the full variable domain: AAGVIQSPRHLIKEKRETATLKCYPIPRHDTVYWYQQGPGQDPQFLISFYEKMQSDKGSIPDRFSAQQFSDYHSELNMSSLELGDSALYFCASSNIGGQLNYEQYFGPGTRLTVT.

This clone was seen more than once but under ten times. This chain's CDR3 is CASRSVRAGQPEFEAFF. The CDR3 nucleotides are TGTGCCAGCAGATCTGTAAGAGCGGGACAACCAGAATTTGAAGCTTTCTTT. The gene calls are TRBV6-4 and TRBJ1-1; D may be TRBD1 (6 bases). The CDR3 loop spans 17 amino acids. Germline lookup yields CDR1 MRHNA and CDR2 SNTAGT. The germline V and J ends were trimmed by 6 bases and 7 bases, with 27 bases remaining between them.

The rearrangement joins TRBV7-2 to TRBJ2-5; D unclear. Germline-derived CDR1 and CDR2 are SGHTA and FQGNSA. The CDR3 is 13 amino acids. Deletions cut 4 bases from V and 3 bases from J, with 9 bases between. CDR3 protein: CASSSGREETQYF. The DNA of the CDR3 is TGTGCCAGCAGCTCAGGCAGAGAAGAGACCCAGTACTTC.

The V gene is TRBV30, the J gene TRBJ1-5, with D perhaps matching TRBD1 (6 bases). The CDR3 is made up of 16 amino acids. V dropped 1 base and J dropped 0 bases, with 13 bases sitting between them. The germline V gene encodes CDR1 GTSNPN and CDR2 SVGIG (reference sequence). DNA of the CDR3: TGTGCCTGGAGTGGGGCAGGGGCCTTTAGCAATCAGCCCCAGCATTTT. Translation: CAWSGAGAFSNQPQHF.

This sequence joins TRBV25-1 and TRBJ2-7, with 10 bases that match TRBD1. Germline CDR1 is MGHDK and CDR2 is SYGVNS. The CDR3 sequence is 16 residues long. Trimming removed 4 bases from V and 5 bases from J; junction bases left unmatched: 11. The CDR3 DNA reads TGTGCCAGCAGTGGCCCTTCGACAGGGGGCGTCGACGAGCAGTACTTC. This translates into CASSGPSTGGVDEQYF.

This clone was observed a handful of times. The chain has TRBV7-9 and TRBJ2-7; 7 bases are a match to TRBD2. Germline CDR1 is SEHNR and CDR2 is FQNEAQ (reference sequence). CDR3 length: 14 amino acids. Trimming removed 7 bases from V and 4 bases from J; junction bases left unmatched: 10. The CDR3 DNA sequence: TGTGCCAGCACCACCGAAGCGGGAAGGTACGAGCAGTACTTC. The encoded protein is CASTTEAGRYEQYF.

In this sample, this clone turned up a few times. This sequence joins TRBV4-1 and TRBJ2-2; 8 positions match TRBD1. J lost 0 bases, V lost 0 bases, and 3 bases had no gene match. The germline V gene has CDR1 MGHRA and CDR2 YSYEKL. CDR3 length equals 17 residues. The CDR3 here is CASSQDGTGANTGELFF. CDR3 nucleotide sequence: TGCGCCAGCAGCCAAGATGGGACAGGAGCGAACACCGGGGAGCTGTTTTTT.

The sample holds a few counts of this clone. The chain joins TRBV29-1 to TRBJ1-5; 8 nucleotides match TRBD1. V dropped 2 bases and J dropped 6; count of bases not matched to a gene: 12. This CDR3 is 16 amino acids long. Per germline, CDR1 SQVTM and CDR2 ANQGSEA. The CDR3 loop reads CSVERESRGRFQPQHF. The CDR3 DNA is TGCAGCGTTGAAAGGGAGAGCAGGGGGCGTTTTCAGCCCCAGCATTTT.

The DNA of the CDR3 is TGTGCCAGCAGCTTAAGACAGGGGAGACACGAGCAGTACTTC. This sequence encodes CASSLRQGRHEQYF. The chain employs TRBV11-1 and TRBJ2-7; the match to TRBD1 covers 8 bases. V was pared by 2 bases and J by 5 bases, with 5 bases of the junction left unmatched. This CDR3 is 14 amino acids long. Germline lookup yields CDR1 SGHAT and CDR2 FQDESV (reference sequence).

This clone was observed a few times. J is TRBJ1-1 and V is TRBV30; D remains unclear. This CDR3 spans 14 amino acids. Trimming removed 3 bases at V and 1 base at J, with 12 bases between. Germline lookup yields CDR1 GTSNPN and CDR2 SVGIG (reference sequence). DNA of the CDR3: TGTGCCTGGAGCTTAGCCATTAAGAACACTGAAGCTTTCTTT. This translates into CAWSLAIKNTEAFF.

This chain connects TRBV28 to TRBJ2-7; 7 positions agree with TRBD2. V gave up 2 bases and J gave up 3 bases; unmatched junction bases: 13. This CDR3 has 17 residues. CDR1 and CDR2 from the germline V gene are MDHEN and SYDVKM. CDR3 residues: CASSLPRSGRTYYEQYF. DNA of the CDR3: TGTGCCAGCAGTTTACCGCGTAGCGGGCGCACTTACTACGAGCAGTACTTC.

The CDR3 DNA is TGCGCCAGCAGCTTCTTGGGACAGGGGGCAGGCACTGAAGCTTTCTTT. As protein: CASSFLGQGAGTEAFF. The chain is built from TRBV5-1 and TRBJ1-1; 12 nucleotides match TRBD1. Trimming cost V 2 bases and J 4 bases; bases outside gene matches: 6. Germline-derived CDR1 and CDR2 are SGHRS and YFSETQ. CDR3 length equals 16 residues.

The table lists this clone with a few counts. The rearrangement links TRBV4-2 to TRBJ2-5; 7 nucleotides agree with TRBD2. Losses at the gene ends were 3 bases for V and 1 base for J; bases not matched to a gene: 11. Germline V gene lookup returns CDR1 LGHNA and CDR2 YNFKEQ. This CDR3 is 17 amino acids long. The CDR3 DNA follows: TGTGCCAGCAGCCAGATGGGAGGGTCTAAAGTCCAAGAGACCCAGTACTTC. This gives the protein CASSQMGGSKVQETQYF.

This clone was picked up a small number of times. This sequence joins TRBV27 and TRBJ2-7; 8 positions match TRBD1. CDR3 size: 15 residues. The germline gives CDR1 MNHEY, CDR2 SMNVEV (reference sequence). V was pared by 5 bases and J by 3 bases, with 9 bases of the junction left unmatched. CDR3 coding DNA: TGTGCCAGCAGTAGGTTCGGAGGACAGGGCTACGAGCAGTACTTC. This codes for CASSRFGGQGYEQYF.

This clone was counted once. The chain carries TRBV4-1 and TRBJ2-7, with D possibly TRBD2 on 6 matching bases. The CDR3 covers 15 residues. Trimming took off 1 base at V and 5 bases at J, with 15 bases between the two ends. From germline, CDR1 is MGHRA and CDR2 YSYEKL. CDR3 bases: TGCGCCAGCAGCCAAGTTCCTAGCGATTGGGACGAGCAGTACTTC. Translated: CASSQVPSDWDEQYF.

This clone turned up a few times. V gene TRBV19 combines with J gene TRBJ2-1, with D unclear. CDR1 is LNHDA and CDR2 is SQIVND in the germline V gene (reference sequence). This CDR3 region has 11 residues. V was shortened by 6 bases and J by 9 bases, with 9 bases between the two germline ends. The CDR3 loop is CASSEASEQFF. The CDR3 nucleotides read TGTGCCAGTAGCGAGGCGAGTGAGCAGTTCTTC.

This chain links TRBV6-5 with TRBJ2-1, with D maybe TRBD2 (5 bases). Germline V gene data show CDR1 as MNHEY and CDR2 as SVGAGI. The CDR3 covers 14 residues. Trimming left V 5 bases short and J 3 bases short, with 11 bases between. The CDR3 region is CASSPQDYYNEQFF. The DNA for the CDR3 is TGTGCCAGCAGTCCTCAAGACTACTACAATGAGCAGTTCTTC.

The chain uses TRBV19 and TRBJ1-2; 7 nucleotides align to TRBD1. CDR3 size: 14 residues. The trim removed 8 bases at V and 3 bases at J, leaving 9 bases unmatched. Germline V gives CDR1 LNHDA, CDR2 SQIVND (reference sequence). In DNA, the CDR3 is TGTGCCAGTGGGGTAAACAGGGGAGACTATGGCTACACCTTC. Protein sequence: CASGVNRGDYGYTF.

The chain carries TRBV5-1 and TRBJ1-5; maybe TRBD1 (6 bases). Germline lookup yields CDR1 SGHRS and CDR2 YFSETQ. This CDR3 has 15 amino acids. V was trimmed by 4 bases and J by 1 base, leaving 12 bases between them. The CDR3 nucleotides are TGCGCCAGCAGCACGGGAGGACAGAGCAATCAGCCCCAGCATTTT. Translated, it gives CASSTGGQSNQPQHF.

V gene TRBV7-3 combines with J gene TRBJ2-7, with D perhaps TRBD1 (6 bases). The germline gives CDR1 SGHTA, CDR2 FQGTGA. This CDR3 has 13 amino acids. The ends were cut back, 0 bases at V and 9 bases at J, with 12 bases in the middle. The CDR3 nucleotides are TGTGCCAGCAGCTTAACGGAGCAGGGGAGGCAGTACTTC. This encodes CASSLTEQGRQYF.

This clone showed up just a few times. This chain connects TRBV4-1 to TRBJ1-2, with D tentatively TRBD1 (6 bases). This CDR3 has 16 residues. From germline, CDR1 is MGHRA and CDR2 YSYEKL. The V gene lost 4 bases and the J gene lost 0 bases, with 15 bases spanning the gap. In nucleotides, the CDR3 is TGCGCCAGCAGCCCCATACAGGGAAGTTCTAACTATGGCTACACCTTC. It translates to CASSPIQGSSNYGYTF.

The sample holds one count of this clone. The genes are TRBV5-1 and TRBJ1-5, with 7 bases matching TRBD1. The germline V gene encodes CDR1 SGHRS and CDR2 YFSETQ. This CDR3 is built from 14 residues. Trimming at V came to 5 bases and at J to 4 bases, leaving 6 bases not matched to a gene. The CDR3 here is CASSTGTENQPQHF. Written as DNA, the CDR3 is TGCGCCAGCAGTACCGGGACAGAAAATCAGCCCCAGCATTTT.